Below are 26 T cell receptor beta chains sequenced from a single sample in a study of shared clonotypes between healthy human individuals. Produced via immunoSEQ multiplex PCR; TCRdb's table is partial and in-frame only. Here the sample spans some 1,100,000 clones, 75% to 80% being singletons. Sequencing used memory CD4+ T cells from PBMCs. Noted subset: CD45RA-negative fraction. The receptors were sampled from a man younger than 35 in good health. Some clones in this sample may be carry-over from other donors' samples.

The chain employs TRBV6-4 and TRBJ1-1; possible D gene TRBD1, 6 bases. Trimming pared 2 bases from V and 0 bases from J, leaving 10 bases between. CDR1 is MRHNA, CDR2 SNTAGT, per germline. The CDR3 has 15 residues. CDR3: CASSDRTAMNTEAFF. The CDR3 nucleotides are TGTGCCAGCAGTGACAGGACAGCCATGAACACTGAAGCTTTCTTT.

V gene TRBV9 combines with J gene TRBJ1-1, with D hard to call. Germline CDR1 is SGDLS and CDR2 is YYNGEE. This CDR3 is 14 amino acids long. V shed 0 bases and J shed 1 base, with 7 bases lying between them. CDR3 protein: CASSVGAQNTEAFF. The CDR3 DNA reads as TGTGCCAGCAGCGTAGGGGCACAGAACACTGAAGCTTTCTTT.

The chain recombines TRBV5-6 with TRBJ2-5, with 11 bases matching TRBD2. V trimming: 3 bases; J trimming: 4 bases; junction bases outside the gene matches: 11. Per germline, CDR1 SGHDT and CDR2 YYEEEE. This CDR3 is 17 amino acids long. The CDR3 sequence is CASSSALAGGHGETQYF. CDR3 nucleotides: TGTGCCAGCAGCTCGGCGTTAGCGGGAGGGCACGGAGAGACCCAGTACTTC.

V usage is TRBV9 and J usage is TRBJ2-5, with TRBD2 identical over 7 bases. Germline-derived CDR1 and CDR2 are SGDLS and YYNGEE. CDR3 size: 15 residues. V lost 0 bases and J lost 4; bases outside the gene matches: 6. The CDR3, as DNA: TGTGCCAGCAGCGTAGGGGCGGGAGTGGCAGAGACCCAGTACTTC. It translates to CASSVGAGVAETQYF.

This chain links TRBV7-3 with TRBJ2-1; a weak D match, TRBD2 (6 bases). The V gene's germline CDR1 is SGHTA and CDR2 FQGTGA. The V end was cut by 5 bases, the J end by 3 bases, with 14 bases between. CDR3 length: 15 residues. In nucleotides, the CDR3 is TGTGCCAGCAGCCGGAGGAGTAGCGGCTACAATGAGCAGTTCTTC. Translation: CASSRRSSGYNEQFF. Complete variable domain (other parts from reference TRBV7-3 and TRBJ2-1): GAGVSQTPSNKVTEKGKYVELRCDPISGHTALYWYRQSLGQGPEFLIYFQGTGAADDSGLPNDRFFAVRPEGSVSTLKIQRTERGDSAVYLCASSRRSSGYNEQFFGPGTRLTVL.

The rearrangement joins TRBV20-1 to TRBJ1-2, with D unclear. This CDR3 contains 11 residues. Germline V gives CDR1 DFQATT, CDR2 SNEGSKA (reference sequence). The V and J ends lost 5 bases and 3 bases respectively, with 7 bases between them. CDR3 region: CSAERDYGYTF. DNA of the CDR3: TGCAGTGCTGAACGAGACTATGGCTACACCTTC.

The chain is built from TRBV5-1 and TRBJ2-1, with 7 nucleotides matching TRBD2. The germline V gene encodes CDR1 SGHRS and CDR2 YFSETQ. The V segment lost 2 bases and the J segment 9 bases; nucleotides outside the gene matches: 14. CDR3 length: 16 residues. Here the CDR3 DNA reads TGCGCCAGCAGCTTAGGACTAGGGAGAATGGGCGGTGAGCAGTTCTTC. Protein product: CASSLGLGRMGGEQFF.

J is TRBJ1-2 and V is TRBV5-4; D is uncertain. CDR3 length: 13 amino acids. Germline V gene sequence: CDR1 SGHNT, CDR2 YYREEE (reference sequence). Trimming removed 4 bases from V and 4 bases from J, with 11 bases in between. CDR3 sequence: CASSLGKIYGYTF. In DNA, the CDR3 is TGTGCCAGCAGCCTGGGGAAAATCTATGGCTACACCTTC.

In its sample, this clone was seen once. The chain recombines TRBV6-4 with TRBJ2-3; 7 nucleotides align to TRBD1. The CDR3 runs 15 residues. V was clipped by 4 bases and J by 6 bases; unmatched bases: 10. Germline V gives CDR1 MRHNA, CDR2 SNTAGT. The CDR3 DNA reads TGTGCCAGCAGTGCAAAGGGGGCCGGAGCGGATACGCAGTATTTT. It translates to CASSAKGAGADTQYF.

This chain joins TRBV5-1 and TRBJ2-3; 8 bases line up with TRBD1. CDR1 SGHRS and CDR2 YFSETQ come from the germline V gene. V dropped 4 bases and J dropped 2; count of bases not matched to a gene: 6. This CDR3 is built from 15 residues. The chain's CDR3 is CASSPGQAITDTQYF. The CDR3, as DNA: TGCGCCAGCAGCCCGGGACAGGCTATCACAGATACGCAGTATTTT.

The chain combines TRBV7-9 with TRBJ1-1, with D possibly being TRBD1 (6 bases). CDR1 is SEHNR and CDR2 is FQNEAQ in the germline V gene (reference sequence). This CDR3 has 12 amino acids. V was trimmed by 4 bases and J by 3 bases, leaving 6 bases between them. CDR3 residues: CASSYRDTEAFF. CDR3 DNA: TGTGCCAGCAGCTACAGGGACACTGAAGCTTTCTTT.

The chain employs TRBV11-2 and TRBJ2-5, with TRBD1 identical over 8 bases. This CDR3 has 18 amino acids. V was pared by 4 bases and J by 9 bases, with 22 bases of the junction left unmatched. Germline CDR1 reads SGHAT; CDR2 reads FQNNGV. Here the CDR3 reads CASSWSLAGQGAQWAQYF. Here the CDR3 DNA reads TGTGCCAGCAGCTGGAGTCTTGCCGGACAGGGAGCGCAATGGGCCCAGTACTTC. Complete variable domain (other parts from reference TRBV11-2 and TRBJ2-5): EAGVAQSPRYKIIEKRQSVAFWCNPISGHATLYWYQQILGQGPKLLIQFQNNGVVDDSQLPKDRFSAERLKGVDSTLKIQPAKLEDSAVYLCASSWSLAGQGAQWAQYFGPGTRLLVL.

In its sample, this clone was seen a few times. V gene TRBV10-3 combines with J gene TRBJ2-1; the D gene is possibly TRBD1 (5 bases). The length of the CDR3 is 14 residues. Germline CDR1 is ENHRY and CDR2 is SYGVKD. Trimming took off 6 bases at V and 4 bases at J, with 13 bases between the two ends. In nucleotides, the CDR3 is TGTGCCATCAGCGAGATAGGGGTTTACAATGAGCAGTTCTTC. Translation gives CAISEIGVYNEQFF.

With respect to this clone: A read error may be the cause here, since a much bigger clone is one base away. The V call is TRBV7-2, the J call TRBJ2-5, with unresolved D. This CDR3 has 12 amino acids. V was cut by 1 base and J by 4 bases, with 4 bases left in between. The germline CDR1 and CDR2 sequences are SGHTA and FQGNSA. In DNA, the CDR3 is TGTGCCAGCAGCTTAGGCCCAGAGACCCAGTACTTC. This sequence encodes CASSLGPETQYF.

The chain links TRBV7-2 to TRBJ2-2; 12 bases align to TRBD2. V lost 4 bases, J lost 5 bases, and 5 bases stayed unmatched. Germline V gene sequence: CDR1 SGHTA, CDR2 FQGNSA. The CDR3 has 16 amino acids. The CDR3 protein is CASSSLGLAGTGELFF. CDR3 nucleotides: TGTGCCAGCAGCTCCCTTGGACTAGCGGGAACCGGGGAGCTGTTTTTT.

The CDR3 nucleotides are TGTGCCAGCAGCTTCCCGGGCAACACTGAAGCTTTCTTT. This gives the protein CASSFPGNTEAFF. The chain combines TRBV11-1 with TRBJ1-1; no clear D. V was clipped by 3 bases and J by 2 bases, with 7 bases between them. Looked up from germline, CDR1 is SGHAT and CDR2 is FQDESV (reference sequence). There are 13 residues in the CDR3. Complete variable domain (other parts from reference TRBV11-1 and TRBJ1-1): EAEVAQSPRYKITEKSQAVAFWCDPISGHATLYWYRQILGQGPELLVQFQDESVVDDSQLPKDRFSAERLKGVDSTLKIQPAELGDSAMYLCASSFPGNTEAFFGQGTRLTVV.

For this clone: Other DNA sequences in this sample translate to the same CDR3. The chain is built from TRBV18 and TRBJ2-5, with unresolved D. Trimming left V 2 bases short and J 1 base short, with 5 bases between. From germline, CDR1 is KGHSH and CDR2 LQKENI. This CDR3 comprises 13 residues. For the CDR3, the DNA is TGTGCCAGCTCACCAGGCCGCCAAGAGACCCAGTACTTC. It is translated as CASSPGRQETQYF.

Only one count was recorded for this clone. The CDR3 sequence: CASSRDSHNEQFF. The CDR3 bases are TGTGCCAGCAGCAGGGACAGCCACAATGAGCAGTTCTTC. The chain carries TRBV11-3 and TRBJ2-1; 7 bases are a match to TRBD1. CDR3 length: 13 residues. V lost 5 bases to trimming and J lost 5 bases; unmatched junction nucleotides: 3. Germline V lookup: CDR1 SGHNT, CDR2 YENEEA.

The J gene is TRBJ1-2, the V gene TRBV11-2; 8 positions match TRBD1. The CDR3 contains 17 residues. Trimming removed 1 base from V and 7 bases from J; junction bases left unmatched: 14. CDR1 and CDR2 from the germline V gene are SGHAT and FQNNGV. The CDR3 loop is CASSLASGLTGESGYTF. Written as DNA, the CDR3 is TGTGCCAGCAGCTTAGCCTCGGGCCTGACAGGGGAATCTGGCTACACCTTC. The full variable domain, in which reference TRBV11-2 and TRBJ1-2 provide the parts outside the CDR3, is EAGVAQSPRYKIIEKRQSVAFWCNPISGHATLYWYQQILGQGPKLLIQFQNNGVVDDSQLPKDRFSAERLKGVDSTLKIQPAKLEDSAVYLCASSLASGLTGESGYTFGSGTRLTVV.

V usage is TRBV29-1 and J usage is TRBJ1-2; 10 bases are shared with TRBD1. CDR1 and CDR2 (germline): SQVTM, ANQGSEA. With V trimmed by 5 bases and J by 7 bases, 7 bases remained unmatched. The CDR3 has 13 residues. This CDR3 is CSVRDRGSTGYTF. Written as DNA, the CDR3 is TGCAGCGTTCGGGACAGGGGATCCACTGGCTACACCTTC.

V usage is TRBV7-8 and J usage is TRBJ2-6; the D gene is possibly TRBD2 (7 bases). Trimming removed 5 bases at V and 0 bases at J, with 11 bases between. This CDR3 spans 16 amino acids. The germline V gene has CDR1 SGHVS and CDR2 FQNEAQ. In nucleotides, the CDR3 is TGTGCCAGCAGCCCGCGGGGGCGCTCTGGGGCCAACGTCCTGACTTTC. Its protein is CASSPRGRSGANVLTF.

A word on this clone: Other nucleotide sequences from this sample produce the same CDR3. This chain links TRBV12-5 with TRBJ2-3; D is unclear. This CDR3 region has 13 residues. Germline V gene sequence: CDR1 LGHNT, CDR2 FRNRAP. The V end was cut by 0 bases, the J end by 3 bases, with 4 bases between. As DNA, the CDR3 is TGTGCTAGTGGTTTGGTTGGGACAGATACGCAGTATTTT. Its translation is CASGLVGTDTQYF.

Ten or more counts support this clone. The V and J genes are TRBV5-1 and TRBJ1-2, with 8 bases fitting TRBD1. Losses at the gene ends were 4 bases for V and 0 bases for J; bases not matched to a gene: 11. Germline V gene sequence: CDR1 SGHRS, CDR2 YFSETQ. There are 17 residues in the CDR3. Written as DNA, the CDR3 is TGCGCCAGCAGCGCCGGGACAGGCTCCCTCCCTAACTATGGCTACACCTTC. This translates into CASSAGTGSLPNYGYTF.

CDR3 residues: CASSLVHGGETEAFF. The DNA of the CDR3 is TGTGCCAGCAGCTTAGTTCACGGGGGTGAGACTGAAGCTTTCTTT. The rearrangement joins TRBV7-2 to TRBJ1-1; tentative D call: TRBD1 (5 bases). Between the trimmed V and J ends, which lost 1 base and 5 bases, there was a span of 14 bases. This CDR3 is 15 amino acids long. Per germline, CDR1 SGHTA and CDR2 FQGNSA.

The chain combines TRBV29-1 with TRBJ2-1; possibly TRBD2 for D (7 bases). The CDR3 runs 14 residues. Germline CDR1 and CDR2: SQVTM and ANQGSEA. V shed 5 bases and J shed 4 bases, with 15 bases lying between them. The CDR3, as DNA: TGCAGCGTTTGGGGGGGCGGGAGTTACAATGAGCAGTTCTTC. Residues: CSVWGGGSYNEQFF.

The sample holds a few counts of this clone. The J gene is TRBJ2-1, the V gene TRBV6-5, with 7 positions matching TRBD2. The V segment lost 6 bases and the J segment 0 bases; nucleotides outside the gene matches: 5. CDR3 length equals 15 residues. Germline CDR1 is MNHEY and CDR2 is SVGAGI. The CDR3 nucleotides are TGTGCCAGCAGCTTCAGCGGGGTCTCCTACAATGAGCAGTTCTTC. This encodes CASSFSGVSYNEQFF.